This TCR beta chain was sequenced for a study of cytomegalovirus exposure and HLA in healthy donors. The overall study: Genetic ancestry analysis placed 75% to 85% of the roughly 400 donors that were genotyped in the Caucasian-associated cluster. The study, taken as a whole, reports: It was reported that TCR beta sequences correctly inferred the HLA-A and HLA-B alleles for most subjects. Across HLA loci, a later analysis found differing TCR association rates, with DRB1 most and HLA-C fewest. In terms of immune exposure information, only CMV serostatus was available.

This clone turned up a few times. The antigen remains undetermined. 60 Vbeta and 13 Jbeta primers were used in PCR. Assay used: immunoSEQ multiplex PCR; TCRdb lists only in-frame clones, some missing. The data hold around 150,000 clones, with about 83% observed a single time. In germline, CDR1 is MNHNY, CDR2 SVGAGI (reference sequence). The CDR3 has 15 residues. The V segment lost 6 bases and the J segment 4 bases; nucleotides outside the gene matches: 8. The clonotype was recovered from a woman aged 30 to 39 in good health and CMV-seronegative. The sequenced material came from PBMCs. The chain combines TRBV6-6 with TRBJ1-4; TRBD1 matches at 7 bases. In DNA form, the CDR3 reads TGTGCCAGCAGAAAGGGACAGACGATTAATGAAAAACTGTTTTTT. Residues: CASRKGQTINEKLFF.